The entry that follows covers one TCR beta chain sequence. Germline-derived CDR1 and CDR2 are LNHDA and SQIVND (reference sequence). Trimming took off 5 bases at V and 4 bases at J, with 11 bases between the two ends. The CDR3 loop spans 13 amino acids. This specimen comes from a study of blood T cell repertoires in COVID-19. Study-wide context: COVID-19 samples from acute and convalescent phases originated in the United States, Italy and Spain. In each case, the material was cDNA or gDNA derived from T cells, B-cell-depleted T cells, or PBMCs.

Per the study methods: From reference gene primer amplification, estimates of nucleated cell counts were derived. Method: immunoSEQ multiplex PCR; TCRdb's copy keeps in-frame clones and lacks some. Clone size and V and J calls were adopted from that table, with D and trimming inferred from the DNA. The sample has approximately 260,000 clones; 75% to 90% are singletons. The source material was peripheral blood. The V call is TRBV19, the J call TRBJ1-1; TRBD1 might be the D (6 bases). This receptor was identified in a woman aged 55-69 years with active or convalescent COVID-19. In nucleotides, the CDR3 is TGTGCCAGTAGTCTGGGGGCCAGCACTGAAGCTTTCTTT. This encodes CASSLGASTEAFF.